This TCR beta chain was recorded in a study of neurological immune-mediated disorders. This clonotype was seen at least ten times. Sequencing of 15-18 subjects in each run yielded over 180 million TCR-beta sequences. MiXCR, run by TCRdb on the 5' RACE reads, gives a single entry per CDR3 protein. The top ten hold 1.3% of the sample, which has just under 45,000 distinct CDR3 sequences, roughly 13% seen once. The sequence derives from a female donor in good health. Material for sequencing was PBMCs.

The CDR3, as DNA: TGTGCCAGCAGTGAAGAAAATACGGGAGAGGGGGCGCCGTACAATGAGCAGTTCTTC. Protein sequence: CASSEENTGEGAPYNEQFF. V gene TRBV2 combines with J gene TRBJ2-1; maybe TRBD1 (7 bases). V was clipped by 1 base and J by 4 bases, with 23 bases between them. This CDR3 has 19 residues. Germline loops: CDR1 SNHLY, CDR2 FYNNEI.